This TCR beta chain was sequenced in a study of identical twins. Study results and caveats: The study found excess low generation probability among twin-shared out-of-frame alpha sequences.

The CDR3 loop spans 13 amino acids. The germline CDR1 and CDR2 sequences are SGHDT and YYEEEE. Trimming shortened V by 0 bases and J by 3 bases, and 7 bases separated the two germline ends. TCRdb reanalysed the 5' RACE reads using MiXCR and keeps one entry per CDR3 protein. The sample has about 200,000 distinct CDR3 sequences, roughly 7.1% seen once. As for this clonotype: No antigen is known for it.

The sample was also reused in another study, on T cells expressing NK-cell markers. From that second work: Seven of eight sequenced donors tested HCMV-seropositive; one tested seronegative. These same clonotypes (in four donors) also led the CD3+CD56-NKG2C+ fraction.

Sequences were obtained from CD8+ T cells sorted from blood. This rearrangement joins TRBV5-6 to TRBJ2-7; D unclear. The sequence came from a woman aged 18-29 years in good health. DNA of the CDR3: TGTGCCAGCAGCTTGGATACCCGCTACGAGCAGTACTTC. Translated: CASSLDTRYEQYF.